Sequencing of this T cell receptor (beta chain) was carried out in a study of blood T cell repertoires in COVID-19. J lost 2 bases, V lost 5 bases, and 3 bases had no gene match. The CDR3 runs 12 residues. Germline V gene data show CDR1 as GTSNPN and CDR2 as SVGIG (reference sequence). This table comes from immunoSEQ multiplex PCR, and its TCRdb copy is limited to in-frame clones, with some not included. The table has more than 100,000 clones, about nine tenths seen once; the top ten hold roughly 4%. Sequencing input: peripheral blood. The TCR originated in a man aged 35 to 55 with acute or convalescent COVID-19. This sequence joins TRBV30 and TRBJ2-7; 7 bases align to TRBD1. CDR3 loop: CAWGDSTYEQYF. The CDR3 nucleotides read TGTGCCTGGGGGGACAGTACCTACGAGCAGTACTTC.